This TCR beta chain is drawn from a study of response to subunit inactivated influenza vaccine. Notes on the study in general: There was a suggestion from the authors that each seasonal influenza vaccination recruits few new T cells.

Concerning this clonotype: Its antigen is still unknown.

Per the germline V gene, CDR1 is SGHRS and CDR2 is YFSETQ. Trimming took 4 bases from V and 3 from J; bases not matched to a gene: 8. The CDR3 spans 15 residues. In TCRdb, the RT-PCR reads were re-called with MiXCR into one record per CDR3 protein. The data show some 500,000 distinct CDR3 sequences, approximately 15% seen once. Sequences were derived from CD4+ T cells sorted from PBMCs, sampled approximately 25 months after vaccination. The gene calls are TRBV5-1 and TRBJ2-5, with TRBD1 matching over 8 bases. The origin of this receptor is a man between 50 and 69 years old who received an inactivated influenza vaccine. CDR3 sequence reads: CASSPSGGEEETQYF. In DNA form, the CDR3 reads TGCGCCAGCAGCCCCTCAGGGGGCGAGGAAGAGACCCAGTACTTC.